This TCR beta chain comes out of a study of PD-1 blockade in classical Hodgkin lymphoma. Study-level results: When nivolumab was started under 1 year after ASCT, patients were excluded. Causes of the repertoire differences remain undefined, possibly disease activity or prior therapy. Newly diagnosed patients reportedly had lower baseline TCR diversity than healthy donors.

The protocol was immunoSEQ multiplex PCR, while the TCRdb copy is restricted to in-frame clones and leaves out a portion. The sample yields about 50,000 clones, just under 75% seen once. About this clone itself: Its antigen is unidentified.

Exposure to brentuximab vedotin varied, and each patient had relapsed following autologous stem cell transplantation. The sequenced sample was peripheral blood mononuclear cells (PBMCs), obtained before the second cycle of nivolumab. The sequence was obtained from a human donor with classical Hodgkin lymphoma.

The CDR3 here is CASSELSEGIRGYTF. The CDR3 bases are TGTGCCAGCAGTGAATTAAGTGAGGGGATTAGAGGCTACACCTTC. The chain links TRBV25-1 to TRBJ1-2; D might be TRBD1 (5 bases). The CDR3 has 15 residues. Germline V gene sequence: CDR1 MGHDK, CDR2 SYGVNS. Trimming took off 1 base at V and 8 bases at J, with 17 bases between the two ends.